This TCR beta chain originates from a study of CD8 T cells in Susac syndrome. Germline CDR1 is LGHDT and CDR2 is YNNKEL (reference sequence). V was shortened by 5 bases and J by 3 bases, with 8 bases between the two germline ends. The CDR3 runs to 12 residues. Reverse transcription of 0.5 to 1 ug RNA was carried out with random hexamers. Via MiXCR, TCRdb re-called the immunoSEQ multiplex PCR reads, giving one row per CDR3 protein. The sample has some 160,000 distinct CDR3 sequences; approximately 94% are singletons. The J gene is TRBJ2-7, the V gene TRBV3-1; D remains unclear. What was sequenced was CD4+ T cells from PBMCs. The source of this sequence is a human donor with Susac syndrome. In DNA form, the CDR3 reads TGTGCCAGCAGCAGGACCAACTACGAGCAGTACTTC. It codes for CASSRTNYEQYF.